What follows are 4 T cell receptor beta chains derived from one specimen sequenced in a study of blood T cell repertoires in COVID-19. Here immunoSEQ multiplex PCR was the method, and the copy in TCRdb shows in-frame clones only, minus some. The data show a few hundred thousand clones, with around four fifths seen just once and around 4.5% held by the top ten. Sequencing was carried out using peripheral blood. The origin of the receptors is a man in his sixties who had recovered from COVID-19.

J is TRBJ2-4 and V is TRBV7-9, with 12 bases aligning to TRBD1. Germline V gene data show CDR1 as SEHNR and CDR2 as FQNEAQ (reference sequence). The CDR3 runs 17 residues. The V and J ends lost 4 bases and 1 base, in that order; junction bases with no gene match: 5. The CDR3 loop reads CASSWMGQGAAKNIQYF. For the CDR3, the DNA is TGTGCCAGCAGCTGGATGGGACAGGGGGCTGCCAAAAACATTCAGTACTTC.

The rearrangement links TRBV7-2 to TRBJ2-6; 11 positions agree with TRBD2. After removal of 2 bases from V and 4 bases from J, the junction contained 7 bases not matched to a gene. The germline V gene encodes CDR1 SGHTA and CDR2 FQGNSA. This CDR3 contains 18 residues. As DNA, the CDR3 is TGTGCCAGCAGCTTAACTAGCGGGAGAACTCCCGGGGCCAACGTCCTGACTTTC. This codes for CASSLTSGRTPGANVLTF.

The chain uses TRBV3-1 (or the pseudogene TRBV3-2) and TRBJ1-2, with D possibly TRBD1 on 5 matching bases. Trimming left V 4 bases short and J 6 bases short, with 15 bases between. Per germline, CDR1 LGHDT and CDR2 YNNKEL (reference sequence). This CDR3 is 14 amino acids long. The CDR3 spells CASSRARGTDGYTF. CDR3 nucleotides: TGTGCCAGCAGCCGCGCCCGGGGGACGGATGGCTACACCTTC.

This chain joins TRBV5-1 and TRBJ2-1, with 8 positions matching TRBD2. The CDR3 totals 15 residues. The ends lost 4 bases at V and 8 bases at J; junction bases unmatched: 11. Germline V gives CDR1 SGHRS, CDR2 YFSETQ. The chain's CDR3 is CASSQDGLAGDEQFF. CDR3 nucleotide sequence: TGCGCCAGCAGCCAAGACGGACTAGCCGGGGATGAGCAGTTCTTC.